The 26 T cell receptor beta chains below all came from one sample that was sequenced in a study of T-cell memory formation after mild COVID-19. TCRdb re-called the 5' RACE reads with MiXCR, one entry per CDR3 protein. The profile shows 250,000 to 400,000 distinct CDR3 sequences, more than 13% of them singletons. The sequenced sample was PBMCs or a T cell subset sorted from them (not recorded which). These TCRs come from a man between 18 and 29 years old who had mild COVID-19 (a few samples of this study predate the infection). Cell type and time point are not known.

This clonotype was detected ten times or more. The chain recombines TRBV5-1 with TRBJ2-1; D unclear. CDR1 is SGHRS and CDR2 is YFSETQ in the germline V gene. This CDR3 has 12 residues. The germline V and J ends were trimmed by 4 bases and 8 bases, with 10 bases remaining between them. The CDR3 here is CASSPRVDEQFF. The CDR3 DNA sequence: TGCGCCAGCAGCCCCCGGGTTGATGAGCAGTTCTTC.

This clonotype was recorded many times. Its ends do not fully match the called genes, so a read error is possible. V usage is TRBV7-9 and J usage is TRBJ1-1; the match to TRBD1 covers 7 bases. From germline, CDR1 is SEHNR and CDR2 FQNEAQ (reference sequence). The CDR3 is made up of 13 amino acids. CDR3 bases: TGCGCCAGCAGCGCAGGGGGGAACACTGAAGCTTTCTTT. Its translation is CASSAGGNTEAFF.

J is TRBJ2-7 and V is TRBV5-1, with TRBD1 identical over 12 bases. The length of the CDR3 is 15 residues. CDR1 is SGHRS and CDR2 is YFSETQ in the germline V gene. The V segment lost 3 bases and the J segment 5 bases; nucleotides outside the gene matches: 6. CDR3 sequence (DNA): TGCGCCAGCAGCTGGGGGGACAGGGGGCGTCACGAGCAGTACTTC. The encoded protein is CASSWGDRGRHEQYF. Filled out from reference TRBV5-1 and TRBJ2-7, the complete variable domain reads KAGVTQTPRYLIKTRGQQVTLSCSPISGHRSVSWYQQTPGQGLQFLFEYFSETQRNKGNFPGRFSGRQFSNSRSEMNVSTLELGDSALYLCASSWGDRGRHEQYFGPGTRLTVT.

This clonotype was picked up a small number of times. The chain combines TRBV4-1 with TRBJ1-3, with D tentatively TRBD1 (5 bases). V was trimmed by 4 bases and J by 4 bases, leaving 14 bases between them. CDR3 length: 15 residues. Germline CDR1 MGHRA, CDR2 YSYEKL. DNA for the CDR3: TGCGCCAGCAGCCCATGGGGGACGAAGGGAAACACCATATATTTT. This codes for CASSPWGTKGNTIYF.

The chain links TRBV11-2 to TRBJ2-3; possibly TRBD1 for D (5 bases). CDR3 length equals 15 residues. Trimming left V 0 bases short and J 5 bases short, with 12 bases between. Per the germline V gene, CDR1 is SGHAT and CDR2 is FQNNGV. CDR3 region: CASSLEPRVEDTQYF. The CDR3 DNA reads TGTGCCAGCAGCTTAGAGCCCAGGGTGGAAGATACGCAGTATTTT. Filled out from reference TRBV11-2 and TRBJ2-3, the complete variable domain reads EAGVAQSPRYKIIEKRQSVAFWCNPISGHATLYWYQQILGQGPKLLIQFQNNGVVDDSQLPKDRFSAERLKGVDSTLKIQPAKLEDSAVYLCASSLEPRVEDTQYFGPGTRLTVL.

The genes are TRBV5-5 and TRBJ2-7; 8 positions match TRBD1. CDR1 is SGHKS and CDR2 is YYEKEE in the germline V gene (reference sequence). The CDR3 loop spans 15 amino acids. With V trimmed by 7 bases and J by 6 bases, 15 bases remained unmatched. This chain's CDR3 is CASADARTGFGEQYF. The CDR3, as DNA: TGTGCCAGCGCGGATGCAAGGACAGGGTTCGGCGAGCAGTACTTC.

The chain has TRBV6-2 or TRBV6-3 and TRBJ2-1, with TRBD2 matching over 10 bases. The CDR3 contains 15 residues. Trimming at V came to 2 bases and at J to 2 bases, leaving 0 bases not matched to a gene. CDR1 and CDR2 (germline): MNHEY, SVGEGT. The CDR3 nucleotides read TGTGCCAGCAGTTACCTAGCGGGGGCCTACAATGAGCAGTTCTTC. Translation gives CASSYLAGAYNEQFF.

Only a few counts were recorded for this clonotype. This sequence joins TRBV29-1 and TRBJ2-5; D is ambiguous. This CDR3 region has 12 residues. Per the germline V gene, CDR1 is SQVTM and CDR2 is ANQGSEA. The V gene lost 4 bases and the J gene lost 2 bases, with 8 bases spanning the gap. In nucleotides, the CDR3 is TGCAGCGTTGGGGCACCACAAGAGACCCAGTACTTC. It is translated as CSVGAPQETQYF.

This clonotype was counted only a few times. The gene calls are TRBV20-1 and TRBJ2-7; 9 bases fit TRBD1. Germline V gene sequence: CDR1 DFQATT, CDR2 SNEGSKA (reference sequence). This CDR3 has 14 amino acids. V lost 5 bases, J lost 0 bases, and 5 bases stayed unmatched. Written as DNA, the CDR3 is TGCAGTGCTGACCCGGGACAGGGCTCCTACGAGCAGTACTTC. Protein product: CSADPGQGSYEQYF.

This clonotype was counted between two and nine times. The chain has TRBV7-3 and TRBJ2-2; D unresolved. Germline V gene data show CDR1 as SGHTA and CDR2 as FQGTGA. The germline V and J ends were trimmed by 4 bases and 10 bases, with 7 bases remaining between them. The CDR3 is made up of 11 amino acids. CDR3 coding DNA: TGTGCCAGCAGCTCAGCCGCGGAGCTGTTTTTT. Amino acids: CASSSAAELFF.

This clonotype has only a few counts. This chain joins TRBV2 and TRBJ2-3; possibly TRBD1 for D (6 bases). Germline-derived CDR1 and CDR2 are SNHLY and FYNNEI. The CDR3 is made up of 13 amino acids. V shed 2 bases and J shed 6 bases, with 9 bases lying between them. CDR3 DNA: TGTGCCAGCAGTGAACAGGGGTATGATACGCAGTATTTT. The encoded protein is CASSEQGYDTQYF.

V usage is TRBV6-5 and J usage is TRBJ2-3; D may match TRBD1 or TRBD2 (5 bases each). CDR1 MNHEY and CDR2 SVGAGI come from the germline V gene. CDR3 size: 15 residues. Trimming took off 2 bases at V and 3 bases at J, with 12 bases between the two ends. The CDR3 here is CASSYVGRLTDTQYF. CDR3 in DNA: TGTGCCAGCAGTTACGTGGGACGTCTTACAGATACGCAGTATTTT.

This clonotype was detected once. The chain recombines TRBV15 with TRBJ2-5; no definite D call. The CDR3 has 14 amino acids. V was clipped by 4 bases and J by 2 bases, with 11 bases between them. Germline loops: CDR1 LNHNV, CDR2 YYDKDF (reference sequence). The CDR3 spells CATSKHGRQETQYF. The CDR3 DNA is TGTGCCACCAGCAAGCATGGACGGCAAGAGACCCAGTACTTC.

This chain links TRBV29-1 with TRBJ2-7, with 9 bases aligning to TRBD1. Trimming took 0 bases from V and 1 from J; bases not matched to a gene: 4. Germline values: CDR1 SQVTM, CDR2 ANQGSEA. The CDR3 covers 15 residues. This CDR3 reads CSVEDVGTGSYEQYF. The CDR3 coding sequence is TGCAGCGTTGAAGATGTAGGGACAGGGTCCTACGAGCAGTACTTC.

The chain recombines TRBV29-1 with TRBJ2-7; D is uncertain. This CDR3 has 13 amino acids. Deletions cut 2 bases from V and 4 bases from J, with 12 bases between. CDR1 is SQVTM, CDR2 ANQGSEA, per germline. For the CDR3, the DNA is TGCAGCGTTGAACCCTTTGGCACTTACGAGCAGTACTTC. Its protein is CSVEPFGTYEQYF.

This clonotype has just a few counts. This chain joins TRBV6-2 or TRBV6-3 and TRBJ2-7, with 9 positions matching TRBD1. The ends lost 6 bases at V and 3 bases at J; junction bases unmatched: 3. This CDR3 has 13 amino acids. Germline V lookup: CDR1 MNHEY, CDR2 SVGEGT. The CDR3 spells CASRETGGYEQYF. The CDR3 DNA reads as TGTGCCAGCAGGGAGACAGGGGGCTACGAGCAGTACTTC.

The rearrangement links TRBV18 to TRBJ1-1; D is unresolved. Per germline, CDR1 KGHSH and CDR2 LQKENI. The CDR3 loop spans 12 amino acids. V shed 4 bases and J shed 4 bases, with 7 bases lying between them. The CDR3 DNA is TGTGCCAGCTCACAAGGGCTCACTGAAGCTTTCTTT. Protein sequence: CASSQGLTEAFF.

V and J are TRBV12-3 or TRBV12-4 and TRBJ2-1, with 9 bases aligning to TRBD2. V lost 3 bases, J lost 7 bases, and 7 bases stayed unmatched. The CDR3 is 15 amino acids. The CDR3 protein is CASSLVAGVWNEQFF. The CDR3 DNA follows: TGTGCCAGCAGTTTGGTAGCGGGGGTTTGGAATGAGCAGTTCTTC.

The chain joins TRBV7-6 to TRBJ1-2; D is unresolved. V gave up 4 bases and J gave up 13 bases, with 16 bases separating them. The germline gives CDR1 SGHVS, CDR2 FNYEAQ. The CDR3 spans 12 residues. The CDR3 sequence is CASSSESLDLTF. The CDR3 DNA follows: TGTGCCAGCAGCTCCGAATCCCTGGACCTCACCTTC.

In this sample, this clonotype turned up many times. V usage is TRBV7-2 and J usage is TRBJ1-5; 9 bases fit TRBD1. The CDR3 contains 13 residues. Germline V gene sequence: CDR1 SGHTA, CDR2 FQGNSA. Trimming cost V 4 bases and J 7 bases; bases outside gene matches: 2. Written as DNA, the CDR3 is TGTGCCAGCAGCTCACAGGGGGCACAGCCCCAGCATTTT. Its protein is CASSSQGAQPQHF.

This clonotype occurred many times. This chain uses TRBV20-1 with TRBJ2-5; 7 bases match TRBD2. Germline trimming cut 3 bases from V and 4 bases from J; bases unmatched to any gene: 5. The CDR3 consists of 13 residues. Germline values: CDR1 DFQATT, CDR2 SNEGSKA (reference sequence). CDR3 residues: CSASGGSSETQYF. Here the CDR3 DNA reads TGCAGTGCTAGCGGGGGGTCTTCAGAGACCCAGTACTTC.

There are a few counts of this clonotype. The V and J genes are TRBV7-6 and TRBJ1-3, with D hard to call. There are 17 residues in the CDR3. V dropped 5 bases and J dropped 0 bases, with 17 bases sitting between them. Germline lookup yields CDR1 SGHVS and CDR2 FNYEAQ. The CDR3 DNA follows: TGTGCCAGCAGCCCAGGCCCCCCCCTTTACTCTGGAAACACCATATATTTT. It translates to CASSPGPPLYSGNTIYF.

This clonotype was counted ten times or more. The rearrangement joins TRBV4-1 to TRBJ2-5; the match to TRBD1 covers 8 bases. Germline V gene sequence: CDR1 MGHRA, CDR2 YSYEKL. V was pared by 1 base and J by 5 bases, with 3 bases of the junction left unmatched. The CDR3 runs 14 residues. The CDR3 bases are TGCGCCAGCAGCCAAGTGGACAGGGAGGAGACCCAGTACTTC. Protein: CASSQVDREETQYF.

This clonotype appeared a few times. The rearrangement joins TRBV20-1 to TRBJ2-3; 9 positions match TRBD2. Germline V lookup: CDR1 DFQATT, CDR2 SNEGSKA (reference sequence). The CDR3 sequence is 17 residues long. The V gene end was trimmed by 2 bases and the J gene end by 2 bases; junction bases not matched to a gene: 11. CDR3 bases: TGCAGTGCTAGACCCGGCCGGCTAGCGGGGCCCACAGATACGCAGTATTTT. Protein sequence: CSARPGRLAGPTDTQYF.

The CDR3 DNA reads as TGTGCCAGCGGCCTAACTAGGTATGGCTACACCTTC. Protein: CASGLTRYGYTF. The chain recombines TRBV12-3 or TRBV12-4 with TRBJ1-2; the D is unclear. The CDR3 spans 12 residues. Trimming removed 8 bases at V and 5 bases at J, with 12 bases between.

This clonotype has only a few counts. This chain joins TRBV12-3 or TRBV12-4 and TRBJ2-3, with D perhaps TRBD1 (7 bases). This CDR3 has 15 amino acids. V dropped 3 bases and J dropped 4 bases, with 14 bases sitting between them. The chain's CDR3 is CASSFGAGQSDTQYF. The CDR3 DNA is TGTGCCAGCAGTTTTGGTGCGGGACAGTCAGATACGCAGTATTTT.